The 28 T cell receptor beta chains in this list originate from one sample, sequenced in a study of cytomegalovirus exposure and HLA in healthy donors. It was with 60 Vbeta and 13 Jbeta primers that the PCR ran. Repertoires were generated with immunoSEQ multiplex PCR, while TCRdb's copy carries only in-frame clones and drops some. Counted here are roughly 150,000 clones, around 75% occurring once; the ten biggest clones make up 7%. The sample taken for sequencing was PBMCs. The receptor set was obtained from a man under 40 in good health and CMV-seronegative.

The CDR3 here is CSVAPQGPQETQYF. CDR3 DNA: TGCAGCGTTGCGCCACAGGGGCCCCAAGAGACCCAGTACTTC. V is TRBV29-1 and J is TRBJ2-5; 7 positions match TRBD1. Germline V gives CDR1 SQVTM, CDR2 ANQGSEA. The CDR3 contains 14 residues. Unmatched junction bases numbered 6, after V lost 4 bases and J lost 1 base.

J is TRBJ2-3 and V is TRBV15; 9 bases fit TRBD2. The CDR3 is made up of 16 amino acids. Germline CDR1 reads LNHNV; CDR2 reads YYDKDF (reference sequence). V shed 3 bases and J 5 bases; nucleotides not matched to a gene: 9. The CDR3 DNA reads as TGTGCCACCAGCAGGGGGGGGACTAGCCAAAGAGATACGCAGTATTTT. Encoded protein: CATSRGGTSQRDTQYF.

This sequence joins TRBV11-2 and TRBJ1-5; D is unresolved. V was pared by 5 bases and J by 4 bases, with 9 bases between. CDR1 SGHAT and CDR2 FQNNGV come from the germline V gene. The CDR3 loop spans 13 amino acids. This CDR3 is CASSPTVNQPQHF. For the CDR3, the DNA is TGTGCCAGCAGCCCGACTGTAAATCAGCCCCAGCATTTT.

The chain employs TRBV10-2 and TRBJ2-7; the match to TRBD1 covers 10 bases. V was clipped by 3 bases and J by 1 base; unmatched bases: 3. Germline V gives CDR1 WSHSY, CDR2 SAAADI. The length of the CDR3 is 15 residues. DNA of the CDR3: TGCGCCAGCAGTGAACCGGGACAGGGGTCCTACGAGCAGTACTTC. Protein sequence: CASSEPGQGSYEQYF.

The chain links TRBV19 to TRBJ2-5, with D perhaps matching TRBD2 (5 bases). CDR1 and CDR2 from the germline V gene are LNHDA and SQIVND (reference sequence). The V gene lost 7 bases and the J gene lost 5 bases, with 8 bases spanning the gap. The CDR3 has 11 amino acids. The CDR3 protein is CASTSGETQYF. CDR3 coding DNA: TGTGCCAGTACCTCGGGGGAGACCCAGTACTTC.

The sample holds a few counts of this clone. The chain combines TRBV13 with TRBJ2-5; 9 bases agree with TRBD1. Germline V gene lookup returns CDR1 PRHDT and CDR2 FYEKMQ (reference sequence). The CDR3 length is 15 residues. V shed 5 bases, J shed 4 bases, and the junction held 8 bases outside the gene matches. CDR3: CASSPLGGQGETQYF. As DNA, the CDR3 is TGTGCCAGCAGCCCCTTGGGGGGACAGGGAGAGACCCAGTACTTC.

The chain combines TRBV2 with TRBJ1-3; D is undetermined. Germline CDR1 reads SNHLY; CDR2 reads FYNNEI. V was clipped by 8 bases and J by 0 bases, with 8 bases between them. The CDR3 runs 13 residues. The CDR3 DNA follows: TGTGCCAGCGCGGCGAGCTCTGGAAACACCATATATTTT. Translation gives CASAASSGNTIYF.

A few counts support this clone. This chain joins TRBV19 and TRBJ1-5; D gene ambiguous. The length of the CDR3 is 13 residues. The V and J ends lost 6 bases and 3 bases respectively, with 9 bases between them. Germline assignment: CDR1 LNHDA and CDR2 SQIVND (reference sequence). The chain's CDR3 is CASRPGTNQPQHF. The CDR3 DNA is TGTGCCAGTAGACCAGGCACCAATCAGCCCCAGCATTTT.

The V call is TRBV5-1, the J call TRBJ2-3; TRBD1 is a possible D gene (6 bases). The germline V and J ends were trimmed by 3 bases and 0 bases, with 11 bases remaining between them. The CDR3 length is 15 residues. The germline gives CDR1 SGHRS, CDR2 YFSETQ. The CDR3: CASSSQGTSTDTQYF. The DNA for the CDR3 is TGCGCCAGCAGCTCACAGGGAACTAGCACAGATACGCAGTATTTT. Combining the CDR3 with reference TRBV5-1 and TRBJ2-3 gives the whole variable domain KAGVTQTPRYLIKTRGQQVTLSCSPISGHRSVSWYQQTPGQGLQFLFEYFSETQRNKGNFPGRFSGRQFSNSRSEMNVSTLELGDSALYLCASSSQGTSTDTQYFGPGTRLTVL.

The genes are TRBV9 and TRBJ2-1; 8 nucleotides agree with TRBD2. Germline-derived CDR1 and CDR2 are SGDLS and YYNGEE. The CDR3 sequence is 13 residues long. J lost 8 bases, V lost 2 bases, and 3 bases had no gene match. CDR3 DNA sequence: TGTGCCAGCAGCGTTGGACTAGCCGATGAGCAGTTCTTC. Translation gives CASSVGLADEQFF.

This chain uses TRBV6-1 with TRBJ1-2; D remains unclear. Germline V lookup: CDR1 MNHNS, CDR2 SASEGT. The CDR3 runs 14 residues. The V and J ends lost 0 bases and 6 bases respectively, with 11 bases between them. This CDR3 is CASSEALSGNGYTF. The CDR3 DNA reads TGTGCCAGCAGTGAAGCGCTGTCGGGGAATGGCTACACCTTC.

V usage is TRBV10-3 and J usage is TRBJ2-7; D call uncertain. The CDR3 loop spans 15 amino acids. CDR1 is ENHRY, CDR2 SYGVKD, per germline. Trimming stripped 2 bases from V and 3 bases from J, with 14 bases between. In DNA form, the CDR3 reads TGTGCCATCAGTGAGCTCCTCCCGGGTAGCTACGAGCAGTACTTC. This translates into CAISELLPGSYEQYF.

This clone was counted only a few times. DNA of the CDR3: TGTGCCAGCAGCCCCTCTAGCGAGAGCACAGATACGCAGTATTTT. It yields the protein CASSPSSESTDTQYF. The V call is TRBV6-5, the J call TRBJ2-3, with a possible D match to TRBD2 (6 bases). The CDR3 loop spans 15 amino acids. CDR1 and CDR2 (germline): MNHEY, SVGAGI. Trimming took off 6 bases at V and 0 bases at J, with 13 bases between the two ends.

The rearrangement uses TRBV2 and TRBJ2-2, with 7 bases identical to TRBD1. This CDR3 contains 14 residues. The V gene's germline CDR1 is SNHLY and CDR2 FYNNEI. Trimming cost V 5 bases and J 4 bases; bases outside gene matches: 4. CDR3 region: CASSRAGGTGELFF. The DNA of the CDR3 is TGTGCCAGCAGTCGGGCAGGGGGCACCGGGGAGCTGTTTTTT.

CDR3 nucleotides: TGTGCCAGCAGCTCACCTCCGATAGCGGGAAACTTCTTCTACAATGAGCAGTTCTTC. Translated, it gives CASSSPPIAGNFFYNEQFF. The rearrangement links TRBV11-2 to TRBJ2-1; TRBD2 agrees at 8 bases. This CDR3 is built from 19 residues. CDR1 is SGHAT and CDR2 is FQNNGV in the germline V gene. V gave up 4 bases and J gave up 3 bases; unmatched junction bases: 17.

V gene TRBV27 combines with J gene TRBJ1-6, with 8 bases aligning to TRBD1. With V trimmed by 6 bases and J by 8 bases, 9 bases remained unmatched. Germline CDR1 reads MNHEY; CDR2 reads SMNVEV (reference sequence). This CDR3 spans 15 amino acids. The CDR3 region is CASSHERDRHSPLHF. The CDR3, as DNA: TGTGCCAGCAGCCACGAACGGGACAGGCATTCACCCCTCCACTTT.

The CDR3 loop is CASSFRPDQDGYTF. In DNA form, the CDR3 reads TGCGCCAGCAGCTTTCGACCAGATCAGGATGGCTACACCTTC. This sequence joins TRBV5-1 and TRBJ1-2; D remains unclear. V was shortened by 2 bases and J by 6 bases, with 14 bases between the two germline ends. Germline V CDR1 and CDR2: SGHRS, YFSETQ. The CDR3 is 14 amino acids.

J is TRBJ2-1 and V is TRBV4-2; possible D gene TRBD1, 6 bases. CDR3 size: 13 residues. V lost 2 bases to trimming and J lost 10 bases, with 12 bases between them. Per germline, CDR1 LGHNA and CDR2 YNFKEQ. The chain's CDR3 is CASSQTGLAEQFF. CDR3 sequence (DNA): TGTGCCAGCAGCCAAACAGGGTTAGCCGAGCAGTTCTTC.

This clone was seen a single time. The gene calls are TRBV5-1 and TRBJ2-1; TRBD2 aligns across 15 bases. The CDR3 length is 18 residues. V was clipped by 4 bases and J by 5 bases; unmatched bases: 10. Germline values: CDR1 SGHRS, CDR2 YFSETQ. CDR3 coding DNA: TGCGCCAGCAGCGTGGGGGGACTAGCGGGGGGAATTAACAATGAGCAGTTCTTC. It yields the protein CASSVGGLAGGINNEQFF.

The CDR3 region is CASSNPRGRLKETQYF. The CDR3 coding sequence is TGTGCCAGTAGTAACCCCCGGGGAAGACTGAAAGAGACCCAGTACTTC. The V call is TRBV19, the J call TRBJ2-5; tentative D call: TRBD2 (5 bases). Between the trimmed V and J ends, which lost 4 bases and 3 bases, there was a span of 18 bases. The germline V gene encodes CDR1 LNHDA and CDR2 SQIVND (reference sequence). The CDR3 runs 16 residues.

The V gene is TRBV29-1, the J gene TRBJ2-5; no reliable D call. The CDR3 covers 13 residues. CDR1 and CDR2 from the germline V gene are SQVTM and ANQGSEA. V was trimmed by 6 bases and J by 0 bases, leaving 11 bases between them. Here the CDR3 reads CSVSEAYQETQYF. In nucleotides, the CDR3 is TGCAGCGTCTCCGAGGCGTACCAAGAGACCCAGTACTTC.

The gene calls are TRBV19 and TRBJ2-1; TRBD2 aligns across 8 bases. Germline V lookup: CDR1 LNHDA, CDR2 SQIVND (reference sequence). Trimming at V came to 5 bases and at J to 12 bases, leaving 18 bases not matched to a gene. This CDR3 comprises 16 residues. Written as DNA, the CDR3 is TGTGCCAGTAGTTTCACTAGCGGTGCCCTTGGGGGGGGGCAGTTCTTC. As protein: CASSFTSGALGGGQFF.

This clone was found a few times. Here the CDR3 reads CASSFSSVVSGANVLTF. The CDR3 DNA follows: TGTGCCAGCAGTTTTTCAAGCGTTGTCTCCGGGGCCAACGTCCTGACTTTC. The V gene is TRBV28, the J gene TRBJ2-6; D remains unclear. Germline loops: CDR1 MDHEN, CDR2 SYDVKM. Trimming shortened V by 3 bases and J by 4 bases, and 16 bases separated the two germline ends. This CDR3 has 17 amino acids.

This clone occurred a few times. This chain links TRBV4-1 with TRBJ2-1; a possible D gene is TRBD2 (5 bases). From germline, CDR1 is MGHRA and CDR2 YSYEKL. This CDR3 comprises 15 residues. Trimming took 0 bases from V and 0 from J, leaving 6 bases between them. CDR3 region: CASSQEGSSYNEQFF. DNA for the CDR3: TGCGCCAGCAGCCAAGAGGGGAGCTCCTACAATGAGCAGTTCTTC.

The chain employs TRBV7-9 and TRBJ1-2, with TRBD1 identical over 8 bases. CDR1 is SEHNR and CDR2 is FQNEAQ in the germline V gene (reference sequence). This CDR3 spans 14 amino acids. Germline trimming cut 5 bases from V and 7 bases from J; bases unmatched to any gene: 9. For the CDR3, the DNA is TGTGCCAGCAGCCCAGGACAGGGTGGCGGTGGCTACACCTTC. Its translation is CASSPGQGGGGYTF.

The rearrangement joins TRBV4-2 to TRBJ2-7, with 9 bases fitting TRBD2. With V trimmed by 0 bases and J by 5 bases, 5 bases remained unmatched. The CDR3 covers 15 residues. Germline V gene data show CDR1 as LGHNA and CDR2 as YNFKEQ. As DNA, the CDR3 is TGTGCCAGCAGCCAAGAAGCAGCGGGGGGTGACGAGCAGTACTTC. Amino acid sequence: CASSQEAAGGDEQYF.

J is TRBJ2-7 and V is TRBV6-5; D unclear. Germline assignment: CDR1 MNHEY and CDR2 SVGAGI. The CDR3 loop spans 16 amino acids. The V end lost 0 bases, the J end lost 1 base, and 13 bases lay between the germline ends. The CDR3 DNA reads TGTGCCAGCAGTTACTCGGGCCGCTACCGTTCCTACGAGCAGTACTTC. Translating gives CASSYSGRYRSYEQYF.

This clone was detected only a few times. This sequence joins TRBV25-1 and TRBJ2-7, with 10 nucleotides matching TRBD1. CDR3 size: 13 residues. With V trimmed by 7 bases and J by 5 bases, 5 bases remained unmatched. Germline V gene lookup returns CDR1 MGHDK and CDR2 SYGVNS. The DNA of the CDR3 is TGTGCCAGCATGTTGACAGGGGGCCACGAGCAGTACTTC. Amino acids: CASMLTGGHEQYF.